Shown below are 2 T cell receptor beta chains from a single sample sequenced in a study of vaccination and CD4 T cells after COVID-19. The treatment here: roughly 11-day PBMC culture with coronavirus spike peptide pools or control peptides (ViraFEST assay). These receptors' antigens are unknown. The assay that was used to sequence DNA from cultured CD4+ T cells was the Oncomine TCR Beta short-read assay. Using its own MiXCR run on the PCR reads, TCRdb lists one record per CDR3 protein. The table records around 10,000 distinct CDR3 sequences, approximately 29% of them present only once. The source was CD4+ T cells from blood, cultured in vitro, collected after SARS-CoV-2 vaccination. The receptors come from a human donor who had recovered from COVID-19.

This clonotype was seen a handful of times. The chain recombines TRBV30 with TRBJ1-1, with D possibly being TRBD1 (5 bases). Germline V gene lookup returns CDR1 GTSNPN and CDR2 SVGIG (reference sequence). V lost 0 bases, J lost 4 bases, and 18 bases lay in between. The CDR3 has 16 amino acids. The CDR3 protein is CAWSVQWGEPVTEAFF. In nucleotides, the CDR3 is TGTGCCTGGAGTGTACAATGGGGCGAACCGGTCACTGAAGCTTTCTTT.

This chain uses TRBV19 with TRBJ2-1, with TRBD2 identical over 9 bases. CDR1 and CDR2 from the germline V gene are LNHDA and SQIVND (reference sequence). The trim removed 7 bases at V and 9 bases at J, leaving 10 bases unmatched. The CDR3 is 14 amino acids. The CDR3 coding sequence is TGTGCCAGTACGGCTAGCGGGAATAATGGTGAGCAGTTCTTC. Translated: CASTASGNNGEQFF.